The clone carrying this T cell receptor (beta chain) appeared many times. Through Arm-PCR of CDR3 regions and iRepertoire HTBI primers, TCR beta libraries were built. Each CDR3 protein gets one entry after TCRdb re-called the multiplex PCR reads with MiXCR. The table lists over 500,000 distinct CDR3 sequences, roughly 15% of them singletons. The source of the sample is a study of regulatory T cells in long-lasting Graves disease. Germline V gives CDR1 LGHDT, CDR2 YNNKEL (reference sequence). The CDR3 has 14 amino acids. With 6 bases clipped from V and 6 bases from J, the junction kept 6 bases outside the gene matches. Time point: newly diagnosed GD, antithyroid drugs for less than 3 months. RNA from PBMCs was the source of the TCR library. This sample was shared with a second study, whose subject was T cells in Graves' hyperthyroidism and ophthalmopathy.

This receptor was obtained from a man aged 18 to 30 with Graves disease. This chain links TRBV3-1 with TRBJ1-3; 9 bases line up with TRBD1. The source material was peripheral blood mononuclear cells (PBMCs), sampled at new diagnosis, from a patient treated with antithyroid drugs. The CDR3 region is CASRTGGGSNTIYF. In DNA, the CDR3 is TGTGCCAGCAGAACAGGGGGCGGGTCAAACACCATATATTTT. The entire variable domain, with the rest obtained from reference TRBV3-1 and TRBJ1-3, is as follows: DTAVSQTPKYLVTQMGNDKSIKCEQNLGHDTMYWYKQDSKKFLKIMFSYNNKELIINETVPNRFSPKSPDKAHLNLHINSLELGDSAVYFCASRTGGGSNTIYFGEGSWLTVV.